The next 10 T cell receptor beta chains were all read from a single sample in a study of T cells after yellow fever vaccination. TCRdb ran MiXCR on the 5' RACE reads and lists one entry per CDR3 protein. The sample includes approximately 250,000 distinct CDR3 sequences, 6.5% to 7.5% of them seen just once. The sequenced sample was CD4+ T cells sorted from PBMCs, obtained on the day of the yellow fever booster vaccination. Source of these receptors: a man younger than 40 who received the YFV17D yellow fever vaccine.

This chain uses TRBV20-1 with TRBJ2-7, with D possibly matching TRBD1 (5 bases). From germline, CDR1 is DFQATT and CDR2 SNEGSKA (reference sequence). V was pared by 4 bases and J by 1 base, with 11 bases between. The CDR3 contains 13 residues. CDR3 residues: CSAIDSLSYEQYF. The CDR3 nucleotides read TGCAGTGCTATCGACAGCCTTTCCTACGAGCAGTACTTC.

This clonotype appeared many times. This sequence joins TRBV3-1 and TRBJ2-1; unclear D gene. CDR3 length: 14 amino acids. Looked up from germline, CDR1 is LGHDT and CDR2 is YNNKEL (reference sequence). Trimming stripped 0 bases from V and 10 bases from J, with 13 bases between. The CDR3 sequence is CASSQDHSPGEQFF. The CDR3 DNA follows: TGTGCCAGCAGCCAAGATCACTCCCCTGGGGAGCAGTTCTTC.

The sample holds many counts of this clonotype. The chain uses TRBV7-2 and TRBJ2-4, with D perhaps assigned TRBD1 or TRBD2 (5 bases each). Trimming stripped 4 bases from V and 14 bases from J, with 15 bases between. Germline V gives CDR1 SGHTA, CDR2 FQGNSA. The CDR3 contains 12 residues. The CDR3 loop reads CASSSGTRDKYF. CDR3 DNA sequence: TGTGCCAGCAGCTCCGGGACCAGAGATAAGTACTTC.

The chain links TRBV28 to TRBJ1-5, with no clear D. This CDR3 comprises 10 residues. V lost 3 bases to trimming and J lost 6 bases, with 0 bases between them. Germline assignment: CDR1 MDHEN and CDR2 SYDVKM. The CDR3 DNA follows: TGTGCCAGCAGTTTTCAGCCCCAGCATTTT. It yields the protein CASSFQPQHF.

In this sample, this clonotype turned up many times. This chain uses TRBV5-1 with TRBJ2-2; 12 bases match TRBD2. Per the germline V gene, CDR1 is SGHRS and CDR2 is YFSETQ. V lost 0 bases and J lost 1; bases outside the gene matches: 4. The CDR3 sequence is 18 residues long. In DNA, the CDR3 is TGCGCCAGCAGCTTGGGACTAGCGGGAGAGTGGAACACCGGGGAGCTGTTTTTT. It encodes CASSLGLAGEWNTGELFF.

Comment on this clonotype: This could be a read error, since a much larger clone is one nucleotide away. This chain connects TRBV9 to TRBJ2-3; weak D call: TRBD1 (6 bases). This CDR3 contains 15 residues. Germline values: CDR1 SGDLS, CDR2 YYNGEE. V was shortened by 4 bases and J by 6 bases, with 18 bases between the two germline ends. The CDR3 DNA follows: TGTGCCAGCAGCCCCCTGACGAGGGGGATTGATACGCAGTATTTT. Translation gives CASSPLTRGIDTQYF.

This clonotype was picked up a small number of times. J is TRBJ2-3 and V is TRBV20-1; tentative D call: TRBD2 (6 bases). CDR1 DFQATT and CDR2 SNEGSKA come from the germline V gene (reference sequence). The CDR3 loop spans 13 amino acids. V dropped 6 bases and J dropped 8 bases, with 18 bases sitting between them. CDR3 residues: CSAFSGQAGTQYF. The CDR3 DNA reads as TGCAGTGCCTTCAGCGGGCAAGCGGGTACGCAGTATTTT.

The V and J genes are TRBV5-4 and TRBJ2-7; the D gene is possibly TRBD2 (5 bases). Germline-derived CDR1 and CDR2 are SGHNT and YYREEE (reference sequence). This CDR3 contains 13 residues. Deletions cut 3 bases from V and 0 bases from J, with 7 bases between. The CDR3 protein is CASSSGSSYEQYF. In DNA, the CDR3 is TGTGCCAGCAGCTCTGGGAGCTCCTACGAGCAGTACTTC. The full variable domain, in which reference TRBV5-4 and TRBJ2-7 provide the parts outside the CDR3, is ETGVTQSPTHLIKTRGQQVTLRCSSQSGHNTVSWYQQALGQGPQFIFQYYREEENGRGNFPPRFSGLQFPNYSSELNVNALELDDSALYLCASSSGSSYEQYFGPGTRLTVT.

The sample holds a few counts of this clonotype. The V gene is TRBV12-3 or TRBV12-4, the J gene TRBJ2-1; no firm D call. V lost 3 bases and J lost 10, with 13 bases in between. This CDR3 comprises 13 residues. CDR3 in amino acids: CASSFGVVREQFF. The CDR3 DNA reads TGTGCCAGCAGTTTTGGGGTAGTCCGGGAGCAGTTCTTC.

This clonotype showed up many times. CDR3 bases: TGTGCCAGCAGCACCTTTGGGACTAGCGGGAGGAATGAGCAGTTCTTC. It translates to CASSTFGTSGRNEQFF. The rearrangement uses TRBV7-2 and TRBJ2-1, with 15 bases aligning to TRBD2. J gave up 7 bases and V 5 bases, and 6 bases lay outside the gene matches. Germline V gives CDR1 SGHTA, CDR2 FQGNSA. This CDR3 has 16 amino acids.